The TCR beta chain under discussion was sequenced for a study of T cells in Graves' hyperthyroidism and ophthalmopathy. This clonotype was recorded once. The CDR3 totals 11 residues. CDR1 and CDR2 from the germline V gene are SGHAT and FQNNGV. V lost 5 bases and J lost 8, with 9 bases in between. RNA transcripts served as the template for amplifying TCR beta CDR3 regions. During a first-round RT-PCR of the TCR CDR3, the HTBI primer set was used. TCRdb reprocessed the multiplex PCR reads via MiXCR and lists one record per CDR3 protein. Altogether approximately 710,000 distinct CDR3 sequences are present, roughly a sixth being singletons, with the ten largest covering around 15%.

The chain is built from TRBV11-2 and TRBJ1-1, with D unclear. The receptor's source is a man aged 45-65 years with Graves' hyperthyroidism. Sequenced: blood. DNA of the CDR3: TGTGCCAGCAGCCCCTCCGGGGAAGCTTTCTTT. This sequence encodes CASSPSGEAFF.